The next 5 T cell receptor beta chains were all read from a single sample in a study of T-cell reconstitution after alpha-beta-depleted transplantation in children. As it was prepared, the TCRbeta library received unique molecular identifiers. MiXCR was run by TCRdb on the PCR reads, yielding one entry per CDR3 protein. This table holds 44,000 or so distinct CDR3 sequences, 7.5% to 10% found once. Specimen: PBMCs, mostly from graft donor cells, collected 60 days after TCRalphabeta/CD19-depleted stem cell transplant. The receptors stem from a male patient between 2 and 9 years old who had a stem cell transplant for chronic granulomatous disease, so the T cells may come from the graft donor.

This clonotype was observed many times. The CDR3 is CSAATYSGDKIAQYF. The DNA for the CDR3 is TGCAGCGCGGCCACCTACTCGGGGGATAAAATAGCCCAGTACTTC. This chain uses TRBV20-1 with TRBJ2-5; maybe TRBD2 (6 bases). The CDR3 has 15 amino acids. CDR1 DFQATT and CDR2 SNEGSKA come from the germline V gene (reference sequence).

There are many counts of this clonotype. V usage is TRBV5-1 and J usage is TRBJ2-3; the match to TRBD1 covers 12 bases. Germline V gene lookup returns CDR1 SGHRS and CDR2 YFSETQ. This CDR3 region has 18 residues. Unmatched junction bases numbered 9, after V lost 4 bases and J lost 0 bases. The chain's CDR3 is CASSTPGQGAWSTDTQYF. The CDR3 DNA reads as TGCGCCAGCAGCACCCCGGGACAGGGGGCTTGGAGCACAGATACGCAGTATTTT.

This clonotype was counted many times. The DNA for the CDR3 is TGTGCCAGCAGCCCCGGCGGTGCCGGCCGGGGCTTACAGTACTTC. This translates into CASSPGGAGRGLQYF. V and J are TRBV12-3 or TRBV12-4 and TRBJ2-7; D may be TRBD1 or TRBD2 (5 bases each). V was pared by 6 bases and J by 10 bases, with 25 bases between. This CDR3 has 15 residues.

This clonotype has a handful of counts. The rearrangement uses TRBV2 and TRBJ1-5; the D gene is possibly TRBD1 (6 bases). CDR3 length equals 16 residues. Looked up from germline, CDR1 is SNHLY and CDR2 is FYNNEI. V was cut by 6 bases and J by 1 base, with 16 bases left in between. The chain's CDR3 is CASRVTGFRSNQPQHF. CDR3 DNA sequence: TGTGCCAGCAGAGTCACAGGGTTTCGGAGCAATCAGCCCCAGCATTTT.

The table lists this clonotype with many counts. The chain combines TRBV4-2 with TRBJ1-5; 8 bases match TRBD1. J lost 7 bases, V lost 1 base, and 6 bases had no gene match. The CDR3 runs 15 residues. Looked up from germline, CDR1 is LGHNA and CDR2 is YNFKEQ. The chain's CDR3 is CASSQADREGQPQHF. The CDR3 coding sequence is TGTGCCAGCAGCCAAGCGGACAGGGAGGGGCAGCCCCAGCATTTT.